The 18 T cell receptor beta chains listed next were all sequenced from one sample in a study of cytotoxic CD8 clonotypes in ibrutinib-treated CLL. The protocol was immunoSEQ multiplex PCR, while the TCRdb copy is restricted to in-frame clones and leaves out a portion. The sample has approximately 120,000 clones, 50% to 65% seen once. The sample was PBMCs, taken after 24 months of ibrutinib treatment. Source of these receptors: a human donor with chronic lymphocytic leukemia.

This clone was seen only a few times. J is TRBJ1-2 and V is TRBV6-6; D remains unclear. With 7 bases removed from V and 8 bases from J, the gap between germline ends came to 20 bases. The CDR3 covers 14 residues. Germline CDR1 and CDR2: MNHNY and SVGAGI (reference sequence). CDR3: CASTQEQLRLGYTF. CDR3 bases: TGTGCCAGCACCCAGGAGCAGCTTAGACTCGGCTACACCTTC.

CDR3 bases: TGTGCCATCACGGGGGAGGGCACCGGGGAGCTGTTTTTT. It specifies CAITGEGTGELFF. The V and J genes are TRBV10-3 and TRBJ2-2; TRBD2 matches 7 bases. Germline V gene lookup returns CDR1 ENHRY and CDR2 SYGVKD. V gave up 7 bases and J gave up 4 bases; unmatched junction bases: 3. The CDR3 is 13 residues long.

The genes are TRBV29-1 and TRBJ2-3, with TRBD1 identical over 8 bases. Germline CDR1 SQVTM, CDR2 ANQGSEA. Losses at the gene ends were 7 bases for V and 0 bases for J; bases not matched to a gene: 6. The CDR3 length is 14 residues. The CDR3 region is CSAGTGASTDTQYF. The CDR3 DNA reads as TGCAGCGCCGGGACAGGAGCTAGCACAGATACGCAGTATTTT.

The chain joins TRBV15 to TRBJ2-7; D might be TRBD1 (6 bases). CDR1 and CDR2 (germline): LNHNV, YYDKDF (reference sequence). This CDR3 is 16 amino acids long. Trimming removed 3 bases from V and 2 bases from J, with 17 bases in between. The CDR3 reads CATSSWAGKGAYEQYF. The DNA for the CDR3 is TGTGCCACCAGCAGTTGGGCCGGGAAGGGGGCCTACGAGCAGTACTTC.

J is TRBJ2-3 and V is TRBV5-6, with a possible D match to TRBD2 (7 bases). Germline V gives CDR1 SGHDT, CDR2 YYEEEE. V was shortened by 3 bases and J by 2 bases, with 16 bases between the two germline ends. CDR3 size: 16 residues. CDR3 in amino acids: CASSSYRGANTDTQYF. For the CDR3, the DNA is TGTGCCAGCAGCTCCTACCGGGGGGCAAACACAGATACGCAGTATTTT.

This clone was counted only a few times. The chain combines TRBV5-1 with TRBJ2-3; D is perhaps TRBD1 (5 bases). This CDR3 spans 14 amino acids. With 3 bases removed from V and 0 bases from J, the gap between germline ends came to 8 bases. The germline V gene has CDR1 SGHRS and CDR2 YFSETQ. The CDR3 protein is CASSSGHSTDTQYF. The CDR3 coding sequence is TGCGCCAGCAGCTCCGGACATAGCACAGATACGCAGTATTTT. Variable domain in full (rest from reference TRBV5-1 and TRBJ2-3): KAGVTQTPRYLIKTRGQQVTLSCSPISGHRSVSWYQQTPGQGLQFLFEYFSETQRNKGNFPGRFSGRQFSNSRSEMNVSTLELGDSALYLCASSSGHSTDTQYFGPGTRLTVL.

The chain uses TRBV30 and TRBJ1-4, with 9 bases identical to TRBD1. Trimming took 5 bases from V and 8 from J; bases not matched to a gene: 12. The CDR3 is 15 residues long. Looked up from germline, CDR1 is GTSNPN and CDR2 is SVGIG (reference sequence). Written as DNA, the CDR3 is TGTGCCTGGGGCGGGGCGGGACAGGGAAAGGAAAAACTGTTTTTT. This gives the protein CAWGGAGQGKEKLFF.

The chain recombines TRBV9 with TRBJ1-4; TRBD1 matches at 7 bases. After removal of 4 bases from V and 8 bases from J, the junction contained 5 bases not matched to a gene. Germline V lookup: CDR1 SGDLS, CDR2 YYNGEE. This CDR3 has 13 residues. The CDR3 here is CASSSQTGEKLFF. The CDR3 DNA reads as TGTGCCAGCAGCTCTCAGACAGGGGAAAAACTGTTTTTT.

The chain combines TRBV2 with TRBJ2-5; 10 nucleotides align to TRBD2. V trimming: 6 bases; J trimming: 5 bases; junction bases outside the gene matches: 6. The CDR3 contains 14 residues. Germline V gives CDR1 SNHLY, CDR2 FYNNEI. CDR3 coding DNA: TGTGCCAGCAGCGTTCAACTAGCGGGGGAGACCCAGTACTTC. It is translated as CASSVQLAGETQYF. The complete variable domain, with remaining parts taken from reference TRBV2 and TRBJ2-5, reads EPEVTQTPSHQVTQMGQEVILRCVPISNHLYFYWYRQILGQKVEFLVSFYNNEISEKSEIFDDQFSVERPDGSNFTLKIRSTKLEDSAMYFCASSVQLAGETQYFGPGTRLLVL.

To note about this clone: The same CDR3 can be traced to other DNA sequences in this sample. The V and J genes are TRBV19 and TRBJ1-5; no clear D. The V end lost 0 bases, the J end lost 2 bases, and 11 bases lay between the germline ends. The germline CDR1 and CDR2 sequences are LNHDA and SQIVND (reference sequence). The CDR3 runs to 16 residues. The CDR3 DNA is TGTGCCAGTAGTATAGATTCGGGTCCTCGCAATCAGCCCCAGCATTTT. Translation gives CASSIDSGPRNQPQHF.

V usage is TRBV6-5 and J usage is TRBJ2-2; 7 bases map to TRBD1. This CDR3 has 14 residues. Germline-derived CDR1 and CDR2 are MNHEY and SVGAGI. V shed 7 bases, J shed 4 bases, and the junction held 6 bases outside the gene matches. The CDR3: CASNNRGPTGELFF. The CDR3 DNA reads TGTGCCAGCAATAACAGGGGCCCCACCGGGGAGCTGTTTTTT.

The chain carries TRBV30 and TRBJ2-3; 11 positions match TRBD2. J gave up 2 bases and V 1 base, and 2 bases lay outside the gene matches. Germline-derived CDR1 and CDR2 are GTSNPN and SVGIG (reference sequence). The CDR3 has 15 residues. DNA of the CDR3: TGTGCCTGGAGTGGACTAGCGGGGTTCACAGATACGCAGTATTTT. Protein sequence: CAWSGLAGFTDTQYF.

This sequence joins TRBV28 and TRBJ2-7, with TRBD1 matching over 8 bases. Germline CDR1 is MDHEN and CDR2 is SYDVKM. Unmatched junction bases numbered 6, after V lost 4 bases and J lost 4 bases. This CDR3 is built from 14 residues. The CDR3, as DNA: TGTGCCAGCAGTTCCGGGACAGGACAATACGAGCAGTACTTC. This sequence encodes CASSSGTGQYEQYF.

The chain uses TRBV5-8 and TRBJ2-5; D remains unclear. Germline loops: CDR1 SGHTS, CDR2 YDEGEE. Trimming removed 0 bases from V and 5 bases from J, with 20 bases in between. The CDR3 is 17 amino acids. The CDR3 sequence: CASSLGGASLVGETQYF. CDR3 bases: TGTGCCAGCAGCTTGGGAGGAGCTAGTCTTGTCGGGGAGACCCAGTACTTC. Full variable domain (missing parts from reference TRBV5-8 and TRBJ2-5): EAGVTQSPTHLIKTRGQQATLRCSPISGHTSVYWYQQALGLGLQFLLWYDEGEERNRGNFPPRFSGRQFPNYSSELNVNALELEDSALYLCASSLGGASLVGETQYFGPGTRLLVL.

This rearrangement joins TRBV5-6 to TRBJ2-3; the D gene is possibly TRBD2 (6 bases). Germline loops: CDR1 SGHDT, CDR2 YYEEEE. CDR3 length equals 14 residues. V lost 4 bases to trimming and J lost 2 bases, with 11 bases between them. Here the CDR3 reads CASSTGLFTDTQYF. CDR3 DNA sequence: TGTGCCAGCAGCACGGGACTGTTCACAGATACGCAGTATTTT.

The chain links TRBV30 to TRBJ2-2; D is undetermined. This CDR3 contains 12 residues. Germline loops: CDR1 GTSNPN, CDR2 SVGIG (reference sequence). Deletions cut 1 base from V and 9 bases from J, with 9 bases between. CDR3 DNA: TGTGCCTGGAGTGAGCGACCCTGGGAGCTGTTTTTT. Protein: CAWSERPWELFF. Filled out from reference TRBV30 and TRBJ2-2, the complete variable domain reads SQTIHQWPATLVQPVGSPLSLECTVEGTSNPNLYWYRQAAGRGLQLLFYSVGIGQISSEVPQNLSASRPQDRQFILSSKKLLLSDSGFYLCAWSERPWELFFGEGSRLTVL.

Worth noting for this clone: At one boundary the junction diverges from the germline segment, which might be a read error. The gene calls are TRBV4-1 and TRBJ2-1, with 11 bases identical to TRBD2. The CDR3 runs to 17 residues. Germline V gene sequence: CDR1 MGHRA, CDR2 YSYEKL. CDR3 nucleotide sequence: TGCGCCAGCAACCAACCCTCCGGGACTAGCGGCTACAATGAGCAGTTCTTC. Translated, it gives CASNQPSGTSGYNEQFF.

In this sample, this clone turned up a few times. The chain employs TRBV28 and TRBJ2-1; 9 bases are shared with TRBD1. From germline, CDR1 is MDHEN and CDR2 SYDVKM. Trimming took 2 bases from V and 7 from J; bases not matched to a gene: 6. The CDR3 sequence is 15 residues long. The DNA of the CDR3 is TGTGCCAGCAGTTTAAGGGACAGGGATGGAAATGAGCAGTTCTTC. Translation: CASSLRDRDGNEQFF.